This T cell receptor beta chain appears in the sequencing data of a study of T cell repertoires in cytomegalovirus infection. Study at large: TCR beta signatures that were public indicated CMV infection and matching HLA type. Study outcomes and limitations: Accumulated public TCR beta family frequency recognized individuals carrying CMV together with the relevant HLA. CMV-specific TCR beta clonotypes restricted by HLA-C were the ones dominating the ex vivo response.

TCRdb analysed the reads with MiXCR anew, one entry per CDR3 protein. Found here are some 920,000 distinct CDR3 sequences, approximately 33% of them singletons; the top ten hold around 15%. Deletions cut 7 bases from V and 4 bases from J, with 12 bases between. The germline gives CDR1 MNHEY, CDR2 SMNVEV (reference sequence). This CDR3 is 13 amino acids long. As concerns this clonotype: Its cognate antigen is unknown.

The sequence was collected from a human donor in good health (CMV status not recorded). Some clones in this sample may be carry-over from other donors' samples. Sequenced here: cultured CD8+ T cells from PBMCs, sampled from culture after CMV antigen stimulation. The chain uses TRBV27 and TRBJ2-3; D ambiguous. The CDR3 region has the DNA TGTGCCAGCAACCCGCATGGGGCAGATACGCAGTATTTT. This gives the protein CASNPHGADTQYF.